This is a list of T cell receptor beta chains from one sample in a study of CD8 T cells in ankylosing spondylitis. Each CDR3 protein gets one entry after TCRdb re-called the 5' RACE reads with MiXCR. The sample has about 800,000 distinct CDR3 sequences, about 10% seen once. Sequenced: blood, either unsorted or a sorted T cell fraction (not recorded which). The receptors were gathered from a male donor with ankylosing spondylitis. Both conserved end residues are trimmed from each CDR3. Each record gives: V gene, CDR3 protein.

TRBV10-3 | ATALRARGLSGYT
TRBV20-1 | SAPRTGNLDYEQY
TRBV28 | ASGSYREDEKLF
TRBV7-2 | ASRMGPSYGYT
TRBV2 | AIRLGDTQY
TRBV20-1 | SARDRLRGGQETQY
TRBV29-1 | SVVGSRDSMNTEAF
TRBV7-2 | ASRQGLGVGQYGYT
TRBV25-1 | ASSEGHGYT
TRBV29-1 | SVAHRGNEKLF
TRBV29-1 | SVNKYKGRTEAF
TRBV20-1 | SARGIAGHQETQY
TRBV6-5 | ASSSWTPQF
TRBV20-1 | SAPSSRVYGYT
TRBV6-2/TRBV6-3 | ASSYSWPDSYEQY
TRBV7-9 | ASSLAPLRGEQY
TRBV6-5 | ASRDKDTEAF
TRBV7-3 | ASSAQIGGVGYTGELF
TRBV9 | ASSFDRSGEQY
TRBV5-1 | ASSFQGAPNTEAF
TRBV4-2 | ASSPWIEGYGYT
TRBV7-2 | ASTNPGFPLSEQY
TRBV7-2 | ASSLLTGMTDTQY
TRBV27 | ASSPTPLVTDTQY
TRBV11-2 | ASSLEGAHPRYEQY
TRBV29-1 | SVVGGFGTEAF
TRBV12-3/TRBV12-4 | ASSPNEVGTQY
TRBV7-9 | ASSPGVGTGFRSEQY
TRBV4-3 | ASSRVARGFGQAF
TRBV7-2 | ASSRAGYYNEQF
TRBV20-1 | SARRVGSGNTIY
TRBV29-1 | SVGVGQEGGYT
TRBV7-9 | ASSSGGTYEQY
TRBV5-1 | ASSLDVDQPQH
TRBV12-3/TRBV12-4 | ASSLLDVTGELF
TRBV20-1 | SASRMGRRYTEAF
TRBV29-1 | SVLAEEPYEQY
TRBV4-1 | ASSQIDPNYGYT
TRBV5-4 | ASSFGGASSYNEQF
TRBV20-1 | SALIDRGTEAF
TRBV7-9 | ASSLPDGSTDTQY
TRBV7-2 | ASSLRPPGQGRSNTQY
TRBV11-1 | ASSPRKGGIYNEQF
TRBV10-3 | AITPDPRYGYT
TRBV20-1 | SARDRGITEQY